This T cell receptor (beta chain) was documented in a study of blood T cell repertoires in COVID-19. Study background: Donors in the United States, Italy and Spain gave samples during acute or convalescent COVID-19. T cells, B-cell-depleted T cells, or PBMCs provided the cDNA or gDNA that served as material.

As originally analysed: The assay estimated nucleated cells by amplifying reference gene primers. Using immunoSEQ multiplex PCR, the repertoire was profiled, and TCRdb retains in-frame clones only, with some absent. V and J calls and clone size are copied from that table; D and trimming were computed from the DNA. The table records almost 250,000 clones, around nine tenths of them present only once. Germline loops: CDR1 SEHNR, CDR2 FQNEAQ (reference sequence). This CDR3 comprises 14 residues. V was pared by 0 bases and J by 8 bases, with 11 bases between. This chain links TRBV7-9 with TRBJ2-1; D remains ambiguous. The sample taken for sequencing was peripheral blood. The receptor was isolated from a woman aged 60 to 75 who had recovered from COVID-19. The CDR3 here is CASSLARRDHEQFF. CDR3 DNA sequence: TGTGCCAGCAGCTTAGCGAGGCGAGACCATGAGCAGTTCTTC.